This T cell receptor beta chain stems from a study of blood T cell repertoires in COVID-19. About the study: Collection of acute and convalescent COVID-19 samples took place in the United States, Italy and Spain.

Sequenced by immunoSEQ multiplex PCR; TCRdb stores in-frame clones only, minus some. The sample shows about 220,000 clones, around four fifths of them seen only once. Trimming stripped 3 bases from V and 7 bases from J, with 18 bases between. CDR3 length: 15 amino acids. Germline V gene sequence: CDR1 MNHEY, CDR2 SMNVEV (reference sequence). This sequence originates from a man in his forties or fifties who had recovered from COVID-19. The chain links TRBV27 to TRBJ2-5; D gene unclear. Sequencing was carried out using PBMCs or T cells enriched from blood (not recorded which). The CDR3 sequence: CASSFAPPLPGTQYF. In DNA form, the CDR3 reads TGTGCCAGCAGTTTCGCGCCGCCCCTTCCCGGGACCCAGTACTTC.